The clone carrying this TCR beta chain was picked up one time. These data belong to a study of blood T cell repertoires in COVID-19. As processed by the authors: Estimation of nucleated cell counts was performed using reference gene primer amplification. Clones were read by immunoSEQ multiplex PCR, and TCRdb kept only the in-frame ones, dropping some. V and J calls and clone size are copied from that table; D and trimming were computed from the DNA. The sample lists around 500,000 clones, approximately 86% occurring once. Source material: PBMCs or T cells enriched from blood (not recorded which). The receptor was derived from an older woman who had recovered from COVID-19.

The CDR3 DNA follows: TGTGCCAGCAGCCAAGGGAGTCGATCACCCCTCCACTTT. The encoded protein is CASSQGSRSPLHF. The chain is built from TRBV3-1 (or the pseudogene TRBV3-2) and TRBJ1-6, with D hard to call. This CDR3 spans 13 amino acids. Germline V lookup: CDR1 LGHDT, CDR2 YNNKEL (reference sequence). The V end was cut by 1 base, the J end by 10 bases, with 8 bases between.